Below, 21 T cell receptor beta chains from the same sample are listed, as sequenced in a study of T cell clonotyping in hematopoietic cell transplantation. Assay: immunoSEQ multiplex PCR; the TCRdb copy retains only in-frame clones and omits some. The sample lists about 9,700 clones; roughly 85% were seen once. Source: PBMCs, taken 180 days after allogeneic stem cell transplant. These receptors all stem from a male patient aged 40 to 55 who had an allogeneic stem cell transplant from a related donor, so the T cells may come from the graft donor. Some clones in this sample may be carry-over from other donors' samples.

In this sample, this clone turned up a few times. Here the CDR3 DNA reads TGCAGTGCCATTCGGGGTGAAGCTTTCTTT. Translation gives CSAIRGEAFF. The chain has TRBV20-1 and TRBJ1-1; D is unclear. Between the trimmed V and J ends, which lost 6 bases and 7 bases, there was a span of 9 bases. CDR3 size: 10 residues. Germline V gene sequence: CDR1 DFQATT, CDR2 SNEGSKA (reference sequence).

The J gene is TRBJ2-7, the V gene TRBV2, with D hard to call. There are 12 residues in the CDR3. Trimming pared 7 bases from V and 6 bases from J, leaving 13 bases between. Germline lookup yields CDR1 SNHLY and CDR2 FYNNEI. The CDR3 sequence is CASKASYAEQYF. DNA for the CDR3: TGTGCCAGCAAGGCAAGCTACGCCGAGCAGTACTTC. Combining the CDR3 with reference TRBV2 and TRBJ2-7 gives the whole variable domain EPEVTQTPSHQVTQMGQEVILRCVPISNHLYFYWYRQILGQKVEFLVSFYNNEISEKSEIFDDQFSVERPDGSNFTLKIRSTKLEDSAMYFCASKASYAEQYFGPGTRLTVT.

The chain couples TRBV7-2 to TRBJ2-7; the D is unclear. V was trimmed by 5 bases and J by 5 bases, leaving 13 bases between them. The CDR3 sequence is 13 residues long. Germline assignment: CDR1 SGHTA and CDR2 FQGNSA. The CDR3 loop is CASSPRSAHEQYF. The CDR3 nucleotides read TGTGCCAGCAGCCCCCGATCGGCCCACGAGCAGTACTTC.

This CDR3 reads CSVGDSTARNEKLFF. In nucleotides, the CDR3 is TGCAGCGTTGGGGACTCGACAGCGAGAAATGAAAAACTGTTTTTT. The rearrangement joins TRBV29-1 to TRBJ1-4; TRBD1 might be the D (5 bases). CDR1 is SQVTM, CDR2 ANQGSEA, per germline. The CDR3 extends over 15 amino acids. V was trimmed by 4 bases and J by 5 bases, leaving 17 bases between them.

The chain combines TRBV7-2 with TRBJ2-7; 7 nucleotides align to TRBD1. J lost 2 bases, V lost 1 base, and 8 bases had no gene match. Germline CDR1 and CDR2: SGHTA and FQGNSA. This CDR3 is 16 amino acids long. The CDR3 nucleotides read TGTGCCAGCAGCTTAGACGGTCGACAGGGAGCCTACGAGCAGTACTTC. It is translated as CASSLDGRQGAYEQYF.

This sequence joins TRBV29-1 and TRBJ1-1; 8 bases are shared with TRBD1. Trimming removed 3 bases from V and 4 bases from J; junction bases left unmatched: 10. Germline V gene lookup returns CDR1 SQVTM and CDR2 ANQGSEA. The CDR3 runs to 15 residues. The CDR3 DNA sequence: TGCAGCGTTGATGTAGCCGGACAGGGTTCCACTGAAGCTTTCTTT. Protein: CSVDVAGQGSTEAFF.

This chain connects TRBV2 to TRBJ1-1; 9 bases fit TRBD1. The CDR3 is 12 amino acids. Trimming took 8 bases from V and 4 from J; bases not matched to a gene: 2. Germline CDR1 and CDR2: SNHLY and FYNNEI. Here the CDR3 reads CASATGGTEAFF. DNA of the CDR3: TGTGCCAGCGCGACAGGGGGCACTGAAGCTTTCTTT.

J is TRBJ1-2 and V is TRBV5-8; D unresolved. V lost 0 bases and J lost 2, with 8 bases in between. Germline CDR1 is SGHTS and CDR2 is YDEGEE. The CDR3 contains 14 residues. In DNA form, the CDR3 reads TGTGCCAGCAGCTTGGATCCCGGGAACTATGGCTACACCTTC. Its translation: CASSLDPGNYGYTF. The whole variable domain, remainder taken from reference TRBV5-8 and TRBJ1-2, is EAGVTQSPTHLIKTRGQQATLRCSPISGHTSVYWYQQALGLGLQFLLWYDEGEERNRGNFPPRFSGRQFPNYSSELNVNALELEDSALYLCASSLDPGNYGYTFGSGTRLTVV.

The V call is TRBV7-9, the J call TRBJ2-5, with D perhaps matching TRBD2 (6 bases). The CDR3 spans 19 residues. Germline CDR1 reads SEHNR; CDR2 reads FQNEAQ (reference sequence). Trimming stripped 3 bases from V and 1 base from J, with 24 bases between. CDR3 amino acids: CASSFRWGEGGRTQETQYF. Written as DNA, the CDR3 is TGTGCCAGCAGCTTTAGGTGGGGGGAAGGCGGGCGGACCCAAGAGACCCAGTACTTC. The variable domain in full, completed from reference TRBV7-9 and TRBJ2-5, reads DTGVSQNPRHKITKRGQNVTFRCDPISEHNRLYWYRQTLGQGPEFLTYFQNEAQLEKSRLLSDRFSAERPKGSFSTLEIQRTEQGDSAMYLCASSFRWGEGGRTQETQYFGPGTRLLVL.

The J gene is TRBJ2-2, the V gene TRBV10-3; 12 nucleotides agree with TRBD1. Trimming removed 10 bases from V and 4 bases from J; junction bases left unmatched: 19. The CDR3 extends over 19 amino acids. Germline V lookup: CDR1 ENHRY, CDR2 SYGVKD. CDR3 sequence reads: CATAGRRPGQGAGTGELFF. Here the CDR3 DNA reads TGTGCCACCGCAGGAAGGAGGCCGGGACAGGGGGCCGGCACCGGGGAGCTGTTTTTT.

The chain uses TRBV4-2 and TRBJ1-2; 8 nucleotides agree with TRBD1. V trimming: 0 bases; J trimming: 8 bases; junction bases outside the gene matches: 14. This CDR3 region has 17 residues. Germline V CDR1 and CDR2: LGHNA, YNFKEQ. CDR3 protein: CASSQEQGDAWGVGYTF. CDR3 in DNA: TGTGCCAGCAGCCAAGAACAGGGGGACGCGTGGGGGGTCGGCTACACCTTC.

V is TRBV10-3 and J is TRBJ2-7; TRBD1 matches at 9 bases. In germline, CDR1 is ENHRY, CDR2 SYGVKD. This CDR3 contains 13 residues. Unmatched junction bases numbered 3, after V lost 2 bases and J lost 7 bases. This CDR3 is CAISETGTGEQYF. The CDR3 DNA is TGTGCCATCAGTGAGACCGGGACAGGGGAGCAGTACTTC.

The chain employs TRBV10-1 and TRBJ2-3; maybe TRBD1 (5 bases). V was cut by 3 bases and J by 3 bases, with 16 bases left in between. CDR1 and CDR2 (germline): WNHNN, SYGVQD (reference sequence). CDR3 length: 16 amino acids. CDR3 protein: CASSDPRANRTDTQYF. For the CDR3, the DNA is TGCGCCAGCAGTGACCCGAGAGCAAACAGGACAGATACGCAGTATTTT.

The rearrangement links TRBV19 to TRBJ1-2; possible D gene TRBD1, 6 bases. Trimming pared 9 bases from V and 0 bases from J, leaving 20 bases between. The CDR3 spans 16 residues. Germline CDR1 LNHDA, CDR2 SQIVND (reference sequence). CDR3 in DNA: TGTGCCAGCAAGGTTCGGAACAGGGCAACTAACTATGGCTACACCTTC. Translation: CASKVRNRATNYGYTF.

The chain uses TRBV19 and TRBJ2-7; TRBD2 agrees at 8 bases. The J segment lost 1 base and the V segment lost 3 bases, leaving 8 bases of the junction unmatched. CDR1 is LNHDA, CDR2 SQIVND, per germline (reference sequence). There are 16 residues in the CDR3. The CDR3 region is CASSILAGHPSYEQYF. The CDR3 DNA sequence: TGTGCCAGTAGTATTTTAGCGGGGCACCCTTCCTACGAGCAGTACTTC.

This chain uses TRBV7-6 with TRBJ2-2; TRBD1 matches 9 bases. Germline values: CDR1 SGHVS, CDR2 FNYEAQ. The CDR3 totals 15 residues. The junction had 7 bases not matched to a gene; V was cut back by 4 bases and J by 7 bases. Here the CDR3 reads CASSSLQGAGGELFF. DNA of the CDR3: TGTGCCAGCAGCTCTCTACAGGGGGCAGGCGGGGAGCTGTTTTTT.

J is TRBJ2-2 and V is TRBV5-1; 7 nucleotides match TRBD2. The length of the CDR3 is 16 residues. Germline assignment: CDR1 SGHRS and CDR2 YFSETQ. After removal of 2 bases from V and 2 bases from J, the junction contained 6 bases not matched to a gene. The CDR3 DNA follows: TGCGCCAGCAGCTTAAGGCCGGGAGGTAACACCGGGGAGCTGTTTTTT. Its translation: CASSLRPGGNTGELFF.

The V and J genes are TRBV9 and TRBJ2-1; possibly TRBD1 for D (6 bases). There are 11 residues in the CDR3. V lost 9 bases to trimming and J lost 9 bases, with 13 bases between them. Germline V gene sequence: CDR1 SGDLS, CDR2 YYNGEE. The CDR3 region has the DNA TGTGCCATCTACCCAGGGGTTGAGCAGTTCTTC. Translated, it gives CAIYPGVEQFF. Combining the CDR3 with reference TRBV9 and TRBJ2-1 gives the whole variable domain DSGVTQTPKHLITATGQRVTLRCSPRSGDLSVYWYQQSLDQGLQFLIQYYNGEERAKGNILERFSAQQFPDLHSELNLSSLELGDSALYFCAIYPGVEQFFGPGTRLTVL.

The chain couples TRBV4-1 to TRBJ2-7; possible D gene TRBD1, 5 bases. Trimming shortened V by 2 bases and J by 6 bases, and 20 bases separated the two germline ends. Germline V gene sequence: CDR1 MGHRA, CDR2 YSYEKL. This CDR3 is built from 16 residues. CDR3 sequence reads: CASSQSPARGLVEQYF. Written as DNA, the CDR3 is TGCGCCAGCAGCCAATCCCCGGCTAGGGGTCTAGTCGAGCAGTACTTC.

The rearrangement uses TRBV11-2 and TRBJ2-3, with TRBD1 matching over 9 bases. This CDR3 comprises 12 residues. J was trimmed by 8 bases and V by 6 bases; bases with no gene match: 3. CDR1 SGHAT and CDR2 FQNNGV come from the germline V gene. CDR3 amino acids: CASRRQGGTQYF. CDR3 DNA: TGTGCCAGCAGAAGACAGGGGGGTACGCAGTATTTT.

V gene TRBV10-3 combines with J gene TRBJ2-1, with TRBD2 identical over 11 bases. The junction had 6 bases not matched to a gene; V was cut back by 0 bases and J by 11 bases. Germline V gene sequence: CDR1 ENHRY, CDR2 SYGVKD. The CDR3 consists of 15 residues. The CDR3 region has the DNA TGTGCCATCAGTGAGTCTCCAACTAGCGGGGGTCAGCAGTTCTTC. Protein product: CAISESPTSGGQQFF.